The rows below give T cell receptor beta chains drawn from one sample of a study of blood T cell repertoires in COVID-19. The assay was immunoSEQ multiplex PCR, and TCRdb's table has in-frame clones only and misses some. Of 90,000 or so clones in the sample, approximately 88% were seen once. The sample comprised peripheral blood. These receptors originate from an older man with acute or convalescent COVID-19. The CDR3 runs from the conserved cysteine through the conserved F or W. The D gene is left open where the match is weak. Clone size is shown for a subset of rows, as once, few, many or a class of expanded clone.

D | J | V | size | CDR3 | DNA
TRBD1 | TRBJ1-5 | TRBV19 | . | CASSTRTGDRNQPQHF | TGTGCCAGTAGTACCCGGACAGGGGATCGCAATCAGCCCCAGCATTTT
. | TRBJ2-3 | TRBV7-2 | . | CASSLVTGSRTDTQYF | TGTGCCAGCAGCTTAGTAACGGGGAGCCGCACAGATACGCAGTATTTT
. | TRBJ2-2 | TRBV5-1 | . | CASSATGSPNTGELFF | TGCGCCAGCAGCGCTACAGGGAGTCCGAACACCGGGGAGCTGTTTTTT
TRBD1 | TRBJ2-5 | TRBV27 | once | CASSSIGGAGSETQYF | TGTGCCAGCAGTTCCATAGGGGGCGCAGGATCGGAGACCCAGTACTTC
. | TRBJ1-1 | TRBV4-2 | . | CASSPGSLMNTEAFF | TGTGCCAGCAGCCCAGGGTCCCTTATGAACACTGAAGCTTTCTTT
. | TRBJ1-2 | TRBV29-1 | . | CSLSQGGYGYTF | TGCAGCCTGAGTCAGGGTGGCTATGGCTACACCTTC
TRBD1 | TRBJ1-1 | TRBV7-6 | . | CASSQGGNTEAFF | TGTGCCAGCAGCCAGGGGGGGAACACTGAAGCTTTCTTT
TRBD2 | TRBJ2-2 | TRBV6-5 | . | CATWGLAGTGELFF | TGTGCCACCTGGGGACTAGCGGGGACCGGGGAGCTGTTTTTT
. | TRBJ1-3 | TRBV7-2 | few | CASSSGSGNTIYF | TGTGCCAGCAGCTCAGGCTCTGGAAACACCATATATTTT
TRBD1 | TRBJ2-7 | TRBV11-3 | . | CASSLDRDPHYEQYF | TGTGCCAGCAGCTTGGACAGGGATCCCCACTACGAGCAGTACTTC
TRBD1 | TRBJ1-1 | TRBV19 | . | CASSFSGQGGNTEAFF | TGTGCCAGTAGTTTCTCAGGACAGGGAGGTAACACTGAAGCTTTCTTT
. | TRBJ1-2 | TRBV5-1 | . | CASRRFGTSDDGYTF | TGCGCCAGTCGTCGGTTTGGGACATCAGACGATGGCTACACCTTC
. | TRBJ2-1 | TRBV2 | . | CASSEGVGAFF | TGTGCCAGCAGTGAGGGGGTGGGGGCGTTCTTC
TRBD2 | TRBJ2-3 | TRBV28 | once | CASSFGVAGGADTQYF | TGTGCCAGCAGTTTTGGAGTAGCGGGAGGTGCAGATACGCAGTATTTT
TRBD1 | TRBJ2-3 | TRBV29-1 | . | CSVGQGIDTQYF | TGCAGCGTTGGACAGGGGATAGATACGCAGTATTTT
. | TRBJ1-2 | TRBV2 | . | CASSLGQTFNYGYTF | TGTGCCAGCAGCTTAGGACAGACCTTTAACTATGGCTACACCTTC
. | TRBJ1-5 | TRBV6-6 | . | CASSFTGSNQPQHF | TGTGCCAGCAGTTTTACAGGGAGCAATCAGCCCCAGCATTTT
. | TRBJ1-1 | TRBV5-5 | . | CASSFDREVGGTEAFF | TGTGCCAGCAGCTTCGATAGGGAAGTAGGGGGAACTGAAGCTTTCTTT
TRBD2 | TRBJ2-5 | TRBV2 | . | CASSETSGGRNETQYF | TGTGCCAGCAGTGAAACTAGCGGGGGCCGGAATGAGACCCAGTACTTC
. | TRBJ1-5 | TRBV6-5 | . | CASSYDRYSNQPQHF | TGTGCCAGCAGTTACGACAGATATAGCAATCAGCCCCAGCATTTT
. | TRBJ2-1 | TRBV10-3 | . | CAISAGGRDEQFF | TGTGCCATCAGTGCGGGCGGGCGGGATGAGCAGTTCTTC
TRBD1 | TRBJ2-2 | TRBV24-1 | . | CATSDLPDRGPGELFF | TGTGCCACCAGTGATTTGCCGGACAGGGGGCCCGGGGAGCTGTTTTTT
. | TRBJ2-7 | TRBV28 | . | CASSLNPGQLKYF | TGTGCCAGCAGTTTAAATCCCGGACAGTTAAAGTACTTC
TRBD2 | TRBJ2-7 | TRBV19 | . | CASSIEGTSGAYEQYF | TGTGCCAGTAGTATAGAAGGGACTAGCGGGGCCTACGAGCAGTACTTC
. | TRBJ2-3 | TRBV3-1/TRBV3-2 | once | CASSQGLGFYTDTQYF | TGTGCCAGCAGCCAAGGGCTAGGATTCTACACAGATACGCAGTATTTT
TRBD2 | TRBJ2-2 | TRBV5-8 | . | CASSRWTSGNTGELFF | TGTGCCAGCAGCCGATGGACTAGCGGTAACACCGGGGAGCTGTTTTTT
TRBD1 | TRBJ2-2 | TRBV7-3 | . | CASSNTGVTGELFF | TGTGCCAGCAGCAATACAGGGGTCACCGGGGAGCTGTTTTTT
. | TRBJ2-1 | TRBV7-8 | . | CASSYESGEQFF | TGTGCCAGCAGCTATGAATCCGGGGAGCAGTTCTTC
TRBD1 | TRBJ1-1 | TRBV7-8 | . | CASSSGQGTLYTEAFF | TGTGCCAGCAGCTCGGGACAGGGAACATTGTACACTGAAGCTTTCTTT
TRBD1 | TRBJ2-7 | TRBV10-3 | . | CAITSRGTYEQYF | TGTGCCATCACGTCCAGGGGGACCTACGAGCAGTACTTC
. | TRBJ2-3 | TRBV10-2 | . | CASRGLSTDTQYF | TGCGCCAGCAGGGGCCTGAGCACAGATACGCAGTATTTT
TRBD2 | TRBJ2-1 | TRBV5-1 | . | CASSVGTSGRASYNEQFF | TGCGCCAGCAGCGTCGGGACTAGCGGGAGGGCCTCCTACAATGAGCAGTTCTTC
TRBD2 | TRBJ2-1 | TRBV24-1 | . | CATSDSQAGGVVNEQFF | TGTGCCACCAGTGATTCTCAAGCGGGGGGGGTGGTTAATGAGCAGTTCTTC
. | TRBJ2-7 | TRBV5-6 | . | CASYLFGQGDEQYF | TGTGCCAGCTACCTCTTCGGACAAGGGGACGAGCAGTACTTC
TRBD2 | TRBJ2-1 | TRBV11-3 | once | CASSLAPGLGSNEQFF | TGTGCCAGCAGCTTAGCTCCGGGACTAGGGTCCAATGAGCAGTTCTTC
. | TRBJ2-7 | TRBV10-1 | few | CASSRGMGYEQYF | TGCGCCAGCAGTCGGGGGATGGGTTACGAGCAGTACTTC
. | TRBJ2-4 | TRBV7-2 | . | CASSLVGGLGKNIQYF | TGTGCCAGCAGCTTAGTGGGGGGGCTAGGCAAAAACATTCAGTACTTC
. | TRBJ1-4 | TRBV7-9 | . | CASSSELGGEKLFF | TGTGCCAGCAGCTCTGAGCTAGGGGGTGAAAAACTGTTTTTT
TRBD2 | TRBJ2-1 | TRBV19 | . | CASSMSTSVYNEQFF | TGTGCCAGTAGTATGTCGACTAGCGTTTACAATGAGCAGTTCTTC
TRBD1 | TRBJ1-6 | TRBV5-1 | . | CASSPGTASSYNSPLHF | TGCGCCAGCAGCCCGGGGACAGCCAGCTCCTATAATTCACCCCTCCACTTT
. | TRBJ1-2 | TRBV7-8 | . | CASTDGVNYGYTF | TGTGCCAGCACCGACGGAGTTAACTATGGCTACACCTTC
TRBD1 | TRBJ1-5 | TRBV15 | . | CATSRDGTGLNQPQHF | TGTGCCACCAGCAGAGACGGGACAGGGCTTAATCAGCCCCAGCATTTT
TRBD1 | TRBJ2-1 | TRBV4-1 | . | CASSQRPGQGGDEQFF | TGCGCCAGCAGCCAGAGGCCCGGACAGGGAGGAGATGAGCAGTTCTTC
TRBD1 | TRBJ1-2 | TRBV28 | . | CASSYPRGANYGYTF | TGTGCCAGCAGCTACCCCAGGGGGGCTAACTATGGCTACACCTTC
. | TRBJ2-3 | TRBV7-3 | once | CASSLLRTDTQYF | TGTGCCAGCAGCCTACTCCGCACAGATACGCAGTATTTT
. | TRBJ1-1 | TRBV10-3 | . | CAISTQGPNTEAFF | TGTGCCATCAGTACCCAGGGTCCGAACACTGAAGCTTTCTTT
. | TRBJ1-2 | TRBV11-2 | . | CASSLAEYGYTF | TGTGCCAGCAGCTTGGCGGAGTATGGCTACACCTTC
. | TRBJ1-3 | TRBV6-6 | . | CASRTSGNTIYF | TGTGCTAGCCGGACATCTGGAAACACCATATATTTT
. | TRBJ1-1 | TRBV19 | . | CATGAGVSTEAFF | TGTGCCACCGGAGCAGGGGTGTCCACTGAAGCTTTCTTT
. | TRBJ1-1 | TRBV7-9 | . | CASLGGSEAFF | TGTGCCAGCTTGGGGGGGTCTGAAGCTTTCTTT
TRBD1 | TRBJ1-2 | TRBV5-4 | . | CASSLGRGTGNYGYTF | TGTGCCAGCAGCTTAGGCAGGGGGACTGGAAACTATGGCTACACCTTC
. | TRBJ2-7 | TRBV18 | . | CASSPRDLRSHEQYF | TGTGCCAGCTCACCCAGGGATTTGCGTAGTCACGAGCAGTACTTC
. | TRBJ1-3 | TRBV3-1/TRBV3-2 | . | CATGEYGNTIYF | TGTGCCACCGGGGAGTATGGAAACACCATATATTTT
. | TRBJ2-1 | TRBV11-2 | . | CASSLDLDRRNNEQFF | TGTGCCAGCAGCTTAGATTTGGACAGACGGAACAATGAGCAGTTCTTC
TRBD1 | TRBJ1-1 | TRBV6-5 | . | CASSYPPQGAGTEAFF | TGTGCCAGCAGTTACCCCCCTCAGGGGGCAGGCACTGAAGCTTTCTTT